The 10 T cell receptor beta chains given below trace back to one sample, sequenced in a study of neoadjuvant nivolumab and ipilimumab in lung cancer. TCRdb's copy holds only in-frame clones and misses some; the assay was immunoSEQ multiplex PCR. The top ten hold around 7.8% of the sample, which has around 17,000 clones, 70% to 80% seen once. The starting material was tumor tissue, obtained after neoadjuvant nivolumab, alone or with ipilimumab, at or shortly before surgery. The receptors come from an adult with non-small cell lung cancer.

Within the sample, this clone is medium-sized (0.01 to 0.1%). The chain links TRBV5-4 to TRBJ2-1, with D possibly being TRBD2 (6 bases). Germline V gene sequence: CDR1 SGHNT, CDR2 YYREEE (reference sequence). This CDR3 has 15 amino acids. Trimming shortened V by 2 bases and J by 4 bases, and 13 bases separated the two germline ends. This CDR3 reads CASSFVRAGYNEQFF. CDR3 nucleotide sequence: TGTGCCAGCAGCTTCGTGCGGGCGGGATACAATGAGCAGTTCTTC.

The CDR3 here is CASSEPQGIEYGYTF. The CDR3 DNA sequence: TGTGCCAGCAGTGAACCACAGGGAATTGAATATGGCTACACCTTC. This chain uses TRBV2 with TRBJ1-2; maybe TRBD1 (6 bases). The CDR3 runs to 15 residues. Between the trimmed V and J ends, which lost 2 bases and 5 bases, there was a span of 15 bases. From germline, CDR1 is SNHLY and CDR2 FYNNEI. Full variable domain (missing parts from reference TRBV2 and TRBJ1-2): EPEVTQTPSHQVTQMGQEVILRCVPISNHLYFYWYRQILGQKVEFLVSFYNNEISEKSEIFDDQFSVERPDGSNFTLKIRSTKLEDSAMYFCASSEPQGIEYGYTFGSGTRLTVV.

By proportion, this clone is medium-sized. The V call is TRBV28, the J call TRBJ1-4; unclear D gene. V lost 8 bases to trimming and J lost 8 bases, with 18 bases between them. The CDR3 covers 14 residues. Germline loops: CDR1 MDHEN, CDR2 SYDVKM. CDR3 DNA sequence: TGTGCCAGCGGATTCTACAGAGAGGGAGAAAAACTGTTTTTT. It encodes CASGFYREGEKLFF.

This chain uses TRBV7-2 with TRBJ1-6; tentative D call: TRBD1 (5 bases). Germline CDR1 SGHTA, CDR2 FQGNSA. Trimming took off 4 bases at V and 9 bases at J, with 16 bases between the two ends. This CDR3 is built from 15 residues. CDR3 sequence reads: CASSSRARGGSPLHF. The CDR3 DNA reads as TGTGCCAGCAGCTCACGAGCTAGGGGCGGTTCACCCCTCCACTTT.

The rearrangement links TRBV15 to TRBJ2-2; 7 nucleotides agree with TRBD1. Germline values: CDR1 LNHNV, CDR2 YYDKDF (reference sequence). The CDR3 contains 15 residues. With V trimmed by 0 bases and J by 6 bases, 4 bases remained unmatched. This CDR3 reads CATSRDLTGAGELFF. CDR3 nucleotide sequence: TGTGCCACCAGCAGAGATTTAACAGGGGCCGGGGAGCTGTTTTTT.

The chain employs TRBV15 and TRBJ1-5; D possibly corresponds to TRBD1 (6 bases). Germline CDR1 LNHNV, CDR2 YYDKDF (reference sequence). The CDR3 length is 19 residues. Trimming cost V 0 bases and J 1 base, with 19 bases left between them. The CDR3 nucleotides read TGTGCCACCAGCAGAGATTTCGTCGAGTACAGGGAAAGCAATCAGCCCCAGCATTTT. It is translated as CATSRDFVEYRESNQPQHF.

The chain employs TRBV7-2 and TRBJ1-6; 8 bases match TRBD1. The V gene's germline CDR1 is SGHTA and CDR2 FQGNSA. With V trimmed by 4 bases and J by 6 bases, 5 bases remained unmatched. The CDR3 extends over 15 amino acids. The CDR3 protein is CASSSRTGINSPLHF. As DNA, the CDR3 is TGTGCCAGCAGCTCTCGGACAGGGATTAATTCACCCCTCCACTTT.

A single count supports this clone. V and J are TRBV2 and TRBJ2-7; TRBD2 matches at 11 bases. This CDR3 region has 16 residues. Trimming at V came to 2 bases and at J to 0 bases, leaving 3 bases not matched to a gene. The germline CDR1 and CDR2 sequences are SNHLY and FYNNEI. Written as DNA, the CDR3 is TGTGCCAGCAGTGAATTTGGGACTAGCGGCTCCTACGAGCAGTACTTC. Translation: CASSEFGTSGSYEQYF.

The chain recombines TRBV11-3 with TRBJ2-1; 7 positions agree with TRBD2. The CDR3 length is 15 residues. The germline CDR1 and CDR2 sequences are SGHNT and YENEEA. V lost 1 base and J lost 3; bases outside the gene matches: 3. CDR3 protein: CASSLGGGGYNEQFF. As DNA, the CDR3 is TGTGCCAGCAGCTTAGGGGGCGGGGGCTACAATGAGCAGTTCTTC.

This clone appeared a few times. The CDR3 DNA follows: TGTGCCAGCAGTTCCAGGGACCTGGACACCGGGGAGCTGTTTTTT. It encodes CASSSRDLDTGELFF. This chain links TRBV6-6 with TRBJ2-2; D assignment may be TRBD1 or TRBD2 (5 bases each). Trimming took off 4 bases at V and 3 bases at J, with 12 bases between the two ends. CDR3 size: 15 residues. CDR1 MNHNY and CDR2 SVGAGI come from the germline V gene (reference sequence).